The 28 T cell receptor beta chains presented below share a single source sample, sequenced in a study of cytomegalovirus exposure and HLA in healthy donors. Libraries were prepared by immunoSEQ multiplex PCR; TCRdb keeps only in-frame clonotypes and omits some of them. The data hold some 170,000 clones, with 84% observed a single time. The sequencing input was PBMCs. These TCRs come from a young man in good health and CMV-seropositive.

The rearrangement joins TRBV28 to TRBJ1-4; D remains ambiguous. From germline, CDR1 is MDHEN and CDR2 SYDVKM. The CDR3 runs 11 residues. Deletions cut 6 bases from V and 11 bases from J, with 10 bases between. CDR3 bases: TGTGCCAGCAGGTCCGAGCGGAAACTGTTTTTT. It translates to CASRSERKLFF.

The CDR3: CASSPSLGGNQPQHF. The CDR3, as DNA: TGTGCCAGCAGCCCCAGCCTCGGGGGTAATCAGCCCCAGCATTTT. The chain uses TRBV9 and TRBJ1-5; a weak D match, TRBD1 (5 bases). The CDR3 runs 15 residues. Trimming removed 4 bases from V and 4 bases from J, with 15 bases in between. Germline CDR1 is SGDLS and CDR2 is YYNGEE.

The V call is TRBV27, the J call TRBJ2-6; possibly TRBD1 for D (6 bases). The CDR3 runs 16 residues. V was pared by 3 bases and J by 0 bases, with 9 bases between. Per the germline V gene, CDR1 is MNHEY and CDR2 is SMNVEV (reference sequence). This CDR3 is CASSLQGISGANVLTF. In DNA form, the CDR3 reads TGTGCCAGCAGTTTGCAGGGGATCTCTGGGGCCAACGTCCTGACTTTC.

The CDR3 region is CASSLGGREVTEAFF. The CDR3 DNA reads as TGCGCCAGCAGCTTGGGTGGAAGGGAGGTCACTGAAGCTTTCTTT. The J gene is TRBJ1-1, the V gene TRBV5-1; no firm D call. V was cut by 0 bases and J by 4 bases, with 13 bases left in between. There are 15 residues in the CDR3. Germline CDR1 and CDR2: SGHRS and YFSETQ.

Regarding this clone: The same CDR3 can be traced to other DNA sequences in this sample. The rearrangement links TRBV9 to TRBJ1-1; TRBD1 might be the D (5 bases). Germline CDR1 SGDLS, CDR2 YYNGEE. This CDR3 has 14 amino acids. Trimming shortened V by 2 bases and J by 5 bases, and 13 bases separated the two germline ends. The CDR3 region has the DNA TGTGCCAGCAGCGTCGGGACGGGGGGGACTGAAGCTTTCTTT. Protein sequence: CASSVGTGGTEAFF.

The chain is built from TRBV5-1 and TRBJ2-3; 10 bases line up with TRBD1. In germline, CDR1 is SGHRS, CDR2 YFSETQ. V lost 0 bases to trimming and J lost 6 bases; unmatched junction nucleotides: 4. The CDR3 loop spans 15 amino acids. The CDR3 here is CASSLGQGASDTQYF. CDR3 bases: TGCGCCAGCAGCTTGGGACAGGGGGCGTCGGATACGCAGTATTTT.

The V call is TRBV15, the J call TRBJ2-1, with D possibly TRBD2 on 6 matching bases. The V gene's germline CDR1 is LNHNV and CDR2 YYDKDF (reference sequence). Trimming stripped 9 bases from V and 6 bases from J, with 21 bases between. The CDR3 runs to 15 residues. CDR3 amino acids: CATAPLAGLGNEQFF. CDR3 nucleotides: TGTGCCACGGCGCCTCTGGCGGGATTGGGCAATGAGCAGTTCTTC.

The gene calls are TRBV9 and TRBJ1-2, with 8 bases matching TRBD1. This CDR3 contains 18 residues. Looked up from germline, CDR1 is SGDLS and CDR2 is YYNGEE. V lost 4 bases to trimming and J lost 2 bases; unmatched junction nucleotides: 16. The CDR3 DNA follows: TGTGCCAGCAGCACCTCCATTCTCAAGGGACAGGCAAACTATGGCTACACCTTC. It encodes CASSTSILKGQANYGYTF.

The CDR3, as DNA: TGTGCCAGCAGTCCTCCCCGGGGGGGTAACTATGGCTACACCTTC. Translated: CASSPPRGGNYGYTF. The genes are TRBV28 and TRBJ1-2; D may be TRBD1 (5 bases). V lost 5 bases and J 1 base, leaving 14 bases between the germline ends. Germline assignment: CDR1 MDHEN and CDR2 SYDVKM. The CDR3 totals 15 residues.

The chain links TRBV30 to TRBJ1-2, with D uncertain. Germline values: CDR1 GTSNPN, CDR2 SVGIG (reference sequence). V lost 3 bases, J lost 1 base, and 18 bases lay in between. The CDR3 contains 16 residues. Here the CDR3 DNA reads TGTGCCTGGAGCAGGCGGCGGAGGCTCCTTAACTATGGCTACACCTTC. Encoded protein: CAWSRRRRLLNYGYTF.

J is TRBJ2-5 and V is TRBV19; 10 bases map to TRBD1. This CDR3 spans 15 amino acids. Germline CDR1 LNHDA, CDR2 SQIVND (reference sequence). Trimming at V came to 6 bases and at J to 2 bases, leaving 6 bases not matched to a gene. The CDR3 nucleotides read TGTGCCAGTAGCAGGGGACAGGGGTTACAAGAGACCCAGTACTTC. Translation: CASSRGQGLQETQYF.

J is TRBJ1-1 and V is TRBV7-8; no clear D gene. The ends were cut back, 3 bases at V and 1 base at J, with 9 bases in the middle. CDR3 size: 14 residues. CDR1 is SGHVS and CDR2 is FQNEAQ in the germline V gene. CDR3 amino acids: CASSFREGNTEAFF. In nucleotides, the CDR3 is TGTGCCAGCAGCTTTCGGGAGGGGAACACTGAAGCTTTCTTT.

This chain joins TRBV28 and TRBJ2-1; TRBD1 aligns across 8 bases. CDR3 length: 15 amino acids. V shed 8 bases and J 5 bases; nucleotides not matched to a gene: 11. Germline assignment: CDR1 MDHEN and CDR2 SYDVKM. CDR3 DNA: TGTGCCAGCCCTCCCCGGACAGGGAGGAACAATGAGCAGTTCTTC. Residues: CASPPRTGRNNEQFF.

This chain links TRBV9 with TRBJ1-2; the D gene is possibly TRBD1 (6 bases). Trimming left V 3 bases short and J 7 bases short, with 13 bases between. Looked up from germline, CDR1 is SGDLS and CDR2 is YYNGEE. This CDR3 is built from 13 residues. In nucleotides, the CDR3 is TGTGCCAGCAGCGCAGACCAGGGGTCTGGCTACACCTTC. Translating gives CASSADQGSGYTF.

This clone came up once. J is TRBJ2-3 and V is TRBV19; maybe TRBD1 (6 bases). There are 16 residues in the CDR3. Germline V gene data show CDR1 as LNHDA and CDR2 as SQIVND (reference sequence). The V and J ends lost 1 base and 0 bases respectively, with 11 bases between them. The CDR3 region has the DNA TGTGCCAGTAGTATAGGACAGGAACTTAGCACAGATACGCAGTATTTT. Translation gives CASSIGQELSTDTQYF.

V is TRBV19 and J is TRBJ1-2; 10 bases are a match to TRBD1. The germline V gene has CDR1 LNHDA and CDR2 SQIVND (reference sequence). V lost 5 bases, J lost 4 bases, and 4 bases stayed unmatched. CDR3 length: 14 residues. The CDR3 DNA sequence: TGTGCCAGTAGTGACAGGGGGCCTTTCTATGGCTACACCTTC. This sequence encodes CASSDRGPFYGYTF.

The V call is TRBV28, the J call TRBJ1-2; D might be TRBD1 (6 bases). V was trimmed by 6 bases and J by 8 bases, leaving 13 bases between them. CDR1 and CDR2 (germline): MDHEN, SYDVKM. The length of the CDR3 is 12 residues. Here the CDR3 reads CASSSTGGGYTF. Here the CDR3 DNA reads TGTGCCAGCAGCTCGACAGGAGGCGGCTACACCTTC.

The chain recombines TRBV7-2 with TRBJ2-3, with 12 bases matching TRBD2. This CDR3 is 16 amino acids long. Germline CDR1 is SGHTA and CDR2 is FQGNSA. V lost 6 bases and J lost 4; bases outside the gene matches: 8. For the CDR3, the DNA is TGTGCCAGCAGTCCTAGCGGGAGGGCCAGAGCAGATACGCAGTATTTT. Translating gives CASSPSGRARADTQYF.

V gene TRBV7-9 combines with J gene TRBJ2-5; TRBD2 aligns across 7 bases. The CDR3 runs 14 residues. The germline CDR1 and CDR2 sequences are SEHNR and FQNEAQ (reference sequence). V was pared by 5 bases and J by 5 bases, with 8 bases of the junction left unmatched. The CDR3: CASSQGEGWETQYF. Here the CDR3 DNA reads TGTGCCAGCAGCCAAGGGGAGGGGTGGGAGACCCAGTACTTC.

The rearrangement links TRBV9 to TRBJ1-4, with D hard to call. The V and J ends lost 0 bases and 5 bases respectively, with 11 bases between them. The CDR3 spans 15 residues. Germline CDR1 SGDLS, CDR2 YYNGEE. The CDR3: CASSVGTEKNEKLFF. The CDR3 DNA is TGTGCCAGCAGCGTAGGTACAGAAAAGAATGAAAAACTGTTTTTT.

The J gene is TRBJ1-5, the V gene TRBV28; D unresolved. Trimming took 3 bases from V and 4 from J, leaving 4 bases between them. The CDR3 spans 12 residues. Germline V lookup: CDR1 MDHEN, CDR2 SYDVKM. In DNA form, the CDR3 reads TGTGCCAGCAGTTTGGAGAATCAGCCCCAGCATTTT. Translated, it gives CASSLENQPQHF.

V usage is TRBV7-6 and J usage is TRBJ2-3, with 9 bases lining up with TRBD2. CDR1 is SGHVS and CDR2 is FNYEAQ in the germline V gene. This CDR3 spans 15 amino acids. The J segment lost 2 bases and the V segment lost 7 bases, leaving 7 bases of the junction unmatched. The CDR3 protein is CASIAGGPDTDTQYF. CDR3 bases: TGTGCCAGCATCGCGGGGGGGCCCGACACAGATACGCAGTATTTT.

V gene TRBV4-1 combines with J gene TRBJ2-1; TRBD2 matches 13 bases. The CDR3 sequence is 19 residues long. Germline lookup yields CDR1 MGHRA and CDR2 YSYEKL. V dropped 2 bases and J dropped 7; count of bases not matched to a gene: 14. CDR3 sequence reads: CASSQKTPGLAGPINEQFF. The CDR3, as DNA: TGCGCCAGCAGCCAAAAAACTCCGGGACTAGCGGGACCAATTAATGAGCAGTTCTTC.

The chain combines TRBV7-3 with TRBJ2-3, with D unclear. This CDR3 has 14 amino acids. V lost 2 bases to trimming and J lost 6 bases, with 12 bases between them. Per the germline V gene, CDR1 is SGHTA and CDR2 is FQGTGA. CDR3 sequence (DNA): TGTGCCAGCAGCTTACAGCAGGCCGTGGATACGCAGTATTTT. It specifies CASSLQQAVDTQYF.

The V call is TRBV5-6, the J call TRBJ2-7, with 9 positions matching TRBD1. The CDR3 length is 15 residues. The germline CDR1 and CDR2 sequences are SGHDT and YYEEEE. Trimming removed 0 bases from V and 5 bases from J; junction bases left unmatched: 6. CDR3 DNA: TGTGCCAGCAGCTTGGCCGGGACAGGGATCCACGAGCAGTACTTC. Protein product: CASSLAGTGIHEQYF.

This chain connects TRBV2 to TRBJ2-2, with D possibly TRBD1 on 5 matching bases. Germline CDR1 reads SNHLY; CDR2 reads FYNNEI. The V end lost 8 bases, the J end lost 4 bases, and 11 bases lay between the germline ends. The CDR3 spans 13 residues. Written as DNA, the CDR3 is TGTGCCAGCGGGGCGGCGAGCACCGGGGAGCTGTTTTTT. Its protein product is CASGAASTGELFF.

A few counts support this clone. The rearrangement links TRBV7-9 to TRBJ2-3; a weak D match, TRBD1 (6 bases). Germline V gene sequence: CDR1 SEHNR, CDR2 FQNEAQ (reference sequence). V lost 6 bases, J lost 2 bases, and 12 bases lay in between. CDR3 size: 14 residues. In nucleotides, the CDR3 is TGTGCCAGCAGATCTAGGGGGTTCACAGATACGCAGTATTTT. Protein product: CASRSRGFTDTQYF.

The chain has TRBV5-8 and TRBJ2-3; no definite D call. The CDR3 has 16 residues. Trimming shortened V by 2 bases and J by 3 bases, and 16 bases separated the two germline ends. In germline, CDR1 is SGHTS, CDR2 YDEGEE. This CDR3 reads CASSFSASYGTDTQYF. The CDR3 coding sequence is TGTGCCAGCAGCTTCTCCGCTTCTTACGGTACAGATACGCAGTATTTT.